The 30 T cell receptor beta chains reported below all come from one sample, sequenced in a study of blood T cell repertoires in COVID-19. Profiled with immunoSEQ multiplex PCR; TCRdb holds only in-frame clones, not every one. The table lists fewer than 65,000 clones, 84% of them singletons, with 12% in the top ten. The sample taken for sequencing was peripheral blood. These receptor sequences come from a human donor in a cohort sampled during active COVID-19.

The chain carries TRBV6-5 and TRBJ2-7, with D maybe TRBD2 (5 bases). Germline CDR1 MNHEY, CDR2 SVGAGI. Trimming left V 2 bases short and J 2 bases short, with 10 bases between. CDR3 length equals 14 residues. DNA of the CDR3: TGTGCCAGCAGTTACACGGACGGGGCCTACGAGCAGTACTTC. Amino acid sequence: CASSYTDGAYEQYF.

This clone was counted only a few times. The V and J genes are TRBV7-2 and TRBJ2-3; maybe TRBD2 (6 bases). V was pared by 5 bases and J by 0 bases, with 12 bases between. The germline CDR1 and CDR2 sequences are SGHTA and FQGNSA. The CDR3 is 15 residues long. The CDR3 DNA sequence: TGTGCCAGCAGCCTGGACTACCTTAGCACAGATACGCAGTATTTT. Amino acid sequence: CASSLDYLSTDTQYF. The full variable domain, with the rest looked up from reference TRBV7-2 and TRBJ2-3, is GAGVSQSPSNKVTEKGKDVELRCDPISGHTALYWYRQSLGQGLEFLIYFQGNSAPDKSGLPSDRFSAERTGGSVSTLTIQRTQQEDSAVYLCASSLDYLSTDTQYFGPGTRLTVL.

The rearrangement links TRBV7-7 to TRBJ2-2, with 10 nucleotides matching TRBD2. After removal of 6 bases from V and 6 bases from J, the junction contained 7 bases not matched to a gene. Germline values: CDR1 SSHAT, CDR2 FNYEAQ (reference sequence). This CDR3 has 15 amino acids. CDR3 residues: CASSPGLARSGELFF. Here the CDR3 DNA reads TGTGCCAGCAGTCCGGGACTAGCGAGGTCCGGGGAGCTGTTTTTT.

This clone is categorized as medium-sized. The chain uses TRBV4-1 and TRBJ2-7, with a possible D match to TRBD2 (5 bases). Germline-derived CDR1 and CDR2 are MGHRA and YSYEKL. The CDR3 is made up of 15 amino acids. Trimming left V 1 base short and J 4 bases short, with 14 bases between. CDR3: CASSQGSSVWYEQYF. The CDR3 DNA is TGCGCCAGCAGCCAAGGTAGTAGCGTTTGGTACGAGCAGTACTTC.

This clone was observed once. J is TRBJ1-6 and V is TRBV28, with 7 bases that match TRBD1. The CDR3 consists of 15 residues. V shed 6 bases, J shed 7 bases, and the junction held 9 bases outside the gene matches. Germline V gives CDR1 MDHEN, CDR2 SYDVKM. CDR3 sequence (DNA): TGTGCCAGCAGAACAGGGGTGGCTCGGAATTCACCCCTCCACTTT. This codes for CASRTGVARNSPLHF.

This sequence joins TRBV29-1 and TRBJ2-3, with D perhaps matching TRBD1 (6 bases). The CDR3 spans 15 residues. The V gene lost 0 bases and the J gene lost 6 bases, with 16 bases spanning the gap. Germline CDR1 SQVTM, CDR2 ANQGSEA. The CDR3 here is CSVEDQGISLDTQYF. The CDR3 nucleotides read TGCAGCGTTGAAGATCAGGGGATCTCCCTGGATACGCAGTATTTT.

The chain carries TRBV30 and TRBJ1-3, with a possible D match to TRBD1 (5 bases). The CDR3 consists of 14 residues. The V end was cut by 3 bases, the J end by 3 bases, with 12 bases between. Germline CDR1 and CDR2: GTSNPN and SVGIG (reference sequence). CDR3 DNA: TGTGCCTGGAGGAACCTGCAGGGTGGAAACACCATATATTTT. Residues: CAWRNLQGGNTIYF. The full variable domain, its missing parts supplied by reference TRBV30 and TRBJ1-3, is SQTIHQWPATLVQPVGSPLSLECTVEGTSNPNLYWYRQAAGRGLQLLFYSVGIGQISSEVPQNLSASRPQDRQFILSSKKLLLSDSGFYLCAWRNLQGGNTIYFGEGSWLTVV.

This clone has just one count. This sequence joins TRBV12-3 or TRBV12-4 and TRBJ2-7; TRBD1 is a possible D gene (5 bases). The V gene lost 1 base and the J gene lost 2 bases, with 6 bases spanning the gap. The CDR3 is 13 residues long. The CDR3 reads CASSLGGPYEQYF. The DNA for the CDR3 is TGTGCCAGCAGTTTAGGGGGCCCCTACGAGCAGTACTTC.

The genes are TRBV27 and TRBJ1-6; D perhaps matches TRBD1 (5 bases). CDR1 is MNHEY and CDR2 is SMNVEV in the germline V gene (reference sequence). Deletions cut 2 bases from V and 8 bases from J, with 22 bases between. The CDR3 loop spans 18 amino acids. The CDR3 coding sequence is TGTGCCAGCAGTTTACGCCCTGTTGGCAGCGGGGGTTATTCACCCCTCCACTTT. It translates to CASSLRPVGSGGYSPLHF.

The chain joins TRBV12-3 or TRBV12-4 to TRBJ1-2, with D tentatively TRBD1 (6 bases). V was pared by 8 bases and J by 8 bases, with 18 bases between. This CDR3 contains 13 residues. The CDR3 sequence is CASLRGGSRGYTF. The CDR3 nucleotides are TGTGCCAGCCTTCGGGGGGGCTCCCGGGGCTACACCTTC.

The DNA for the CDR3 is TGTGCCAGCAGTTACGCGACAGGCGTCCCTTACACTGAAGCTTTCTTT. Translating it yields CASSYATGVPYTEAFF. This chain uses TRBV6-5 with TRBJ1-1; D is perhaps TRBD1 (6 bases). V gave up 2 bases and J gave up 3 bases, with 16 bases separating them. Per the germline V gene, CDR1 is MNHEY and CDR2 is SVGAGI. This CDR3 spans 16 amino acids.

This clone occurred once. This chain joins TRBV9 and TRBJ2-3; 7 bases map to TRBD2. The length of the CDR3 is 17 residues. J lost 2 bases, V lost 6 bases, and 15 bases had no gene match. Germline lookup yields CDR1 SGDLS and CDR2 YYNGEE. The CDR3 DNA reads TGTGCCAGCACGAGGCTCTCTAGCGGAGCTTACACAGATACGCAGTATTTT. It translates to CASTRLSSGAYTDTQYF.

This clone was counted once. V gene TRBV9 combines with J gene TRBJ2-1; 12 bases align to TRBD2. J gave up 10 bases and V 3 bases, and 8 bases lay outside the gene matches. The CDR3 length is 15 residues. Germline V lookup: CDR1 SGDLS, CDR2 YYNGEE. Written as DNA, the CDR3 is TGTGCCAGCAGCGCCGCTAGCGGGAGGGCCGGAGAGCAGTTCTTC. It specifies CASSAASGRAGEQFF.

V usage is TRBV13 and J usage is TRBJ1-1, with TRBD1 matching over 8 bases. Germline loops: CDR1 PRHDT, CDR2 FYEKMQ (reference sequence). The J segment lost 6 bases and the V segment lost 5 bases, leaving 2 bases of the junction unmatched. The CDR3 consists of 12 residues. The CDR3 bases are TGTGCCAGCAGCCAGACAGGGGCTGAAGCTTTCTTT. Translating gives CASSQTGAEAFF.

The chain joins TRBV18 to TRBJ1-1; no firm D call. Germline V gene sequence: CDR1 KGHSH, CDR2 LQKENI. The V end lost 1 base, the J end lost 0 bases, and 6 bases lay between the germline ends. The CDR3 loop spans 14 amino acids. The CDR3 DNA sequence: TGTGCCAGCTCACCACAAAACATGAACACTGAAGCTTTCTTT. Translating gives CASSPQNMNTEAFF.

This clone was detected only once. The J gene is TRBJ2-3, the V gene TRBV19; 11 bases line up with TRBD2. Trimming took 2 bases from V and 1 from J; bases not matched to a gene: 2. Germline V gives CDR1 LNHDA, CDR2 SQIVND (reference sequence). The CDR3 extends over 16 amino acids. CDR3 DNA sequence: TGTGCCAGTAGTATAACTAGCGGGGGTGGCACAGATACGCAGTATTTT. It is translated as CASSITSGGGTDTQYF.

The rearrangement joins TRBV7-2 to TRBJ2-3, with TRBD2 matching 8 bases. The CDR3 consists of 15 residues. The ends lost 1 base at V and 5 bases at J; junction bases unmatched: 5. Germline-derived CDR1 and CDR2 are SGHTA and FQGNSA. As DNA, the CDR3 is TGTGCCAGCAGCTTAGAACCGCGGGGGGAAGATACGCAGTATTTT. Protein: CASSLEPRGEDTQYF.

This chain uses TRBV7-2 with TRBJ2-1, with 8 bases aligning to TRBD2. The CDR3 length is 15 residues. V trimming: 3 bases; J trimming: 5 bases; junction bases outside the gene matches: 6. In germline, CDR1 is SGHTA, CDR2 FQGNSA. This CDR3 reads CASSFSGGSNNEQFF. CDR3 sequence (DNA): TGTGCCAGCAGCTTCAGCGGGGGAAGCAACAATGAGCAGTTCTTC.

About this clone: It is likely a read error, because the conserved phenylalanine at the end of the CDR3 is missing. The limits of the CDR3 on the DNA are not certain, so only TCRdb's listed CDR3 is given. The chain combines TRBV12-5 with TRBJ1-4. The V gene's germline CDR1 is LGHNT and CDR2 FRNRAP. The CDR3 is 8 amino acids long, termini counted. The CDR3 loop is CASGFRTL.

CDR3 sequence reads: CASRTTGGDYGYTF. DNA of the CDR3: TGTGCCAGCAGGACAACAGGGGGCGACTATGGCTACACCTTC. The rearrangement joins TRBV6-5 to TRBJ1-2, with TRBD1 matching over 9 bases. Germline V gene lookup returns CDR1 MNHEY and CDR2 SVGAGI. V gave up 6 bases and J gave up 3 bases; unmatched junction bases: 5. The CDR3 is made up of 14 amino acids.

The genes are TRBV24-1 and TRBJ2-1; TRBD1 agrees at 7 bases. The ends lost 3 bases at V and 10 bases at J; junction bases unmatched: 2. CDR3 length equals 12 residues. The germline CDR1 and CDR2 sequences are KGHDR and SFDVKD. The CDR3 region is CATSDGTVEQFF. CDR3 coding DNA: TGTGCCACCAGTGATGGGACAGTAGAGCAGTTCTTC.

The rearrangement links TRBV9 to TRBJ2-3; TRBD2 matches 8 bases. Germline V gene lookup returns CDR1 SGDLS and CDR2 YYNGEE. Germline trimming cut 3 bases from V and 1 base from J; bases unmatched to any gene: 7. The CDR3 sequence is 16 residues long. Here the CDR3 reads CASSASGRRGTDTQYF. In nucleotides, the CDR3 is TGTGCCAGCAGCGCCAGCGGGAGAAGGGGCACAGATACGCAGTATTTT.

The DNA for the CDR3 is TGTGCCAGCAGCACGACCGGGACAGGGGAGGAAAAACTGTTTTTT. This gives the protein CASSTTGTGEEKLFF. The gene calls are TRBV28 and TRBJ1-4; 10 nucleotides match TRBD1. The junction had 9 bases not matched to a gene; V was cut back by 6 bases and J by 8 bases. The CDR3 contains 15 residues. Germline lookup yields CDR1 MDHEN and CDR2 SYDVKM.

The CDR3 spells CASSVEGSSGNTIYF. CDR3 sequence (DNA): TGTGCCAGCAGCGTAGAAGGGAGCTCTGGAAACACCATATATTTT. This chain links TRBV9 with TRBJ1-3; D not certain. The CDR3 contains 15 residues. V lost 0 bases, J lost 0 bases, and 7 bases lay in between. Germline CDR1 reads SGDLS; CDR2 reads YYNGEE.

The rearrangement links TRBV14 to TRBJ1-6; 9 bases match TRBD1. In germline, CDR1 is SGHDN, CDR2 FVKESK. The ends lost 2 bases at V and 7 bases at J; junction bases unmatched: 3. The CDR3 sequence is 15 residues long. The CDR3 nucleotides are TGTGCCAGCAGCCAAACCGGGACAGGGAATTCACCCCTCCACTTT. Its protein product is CASSQTGTGNSPLHF.

CDR3 DNA sequence: TGTGCCAGCAGCTTAGGGACAGGGGGCGTCTCACCCCTCCACTTT. Its translation: CASSLGTGGVSPLHF. The chain uses TRBV7-2 and TRBJ1-6, with TRBD1 matching 11 bases. Germline V gene data show CDR1 as SGHTA and CDR2 as FQGNSA. Trimming cost V 1 base and J 10 bases; bases outside gene matches: 3. The length of the CDR3 is 15 residues.

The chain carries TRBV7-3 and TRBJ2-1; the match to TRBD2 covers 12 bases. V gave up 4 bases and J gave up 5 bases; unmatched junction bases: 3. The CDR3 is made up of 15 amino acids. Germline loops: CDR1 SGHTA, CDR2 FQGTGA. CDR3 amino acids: CASSSTSGGNNEQFF. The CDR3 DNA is TGTGCCAGCAGCTCCACTAGCGGGGGGAACAATGAGCAGTTCTTC.

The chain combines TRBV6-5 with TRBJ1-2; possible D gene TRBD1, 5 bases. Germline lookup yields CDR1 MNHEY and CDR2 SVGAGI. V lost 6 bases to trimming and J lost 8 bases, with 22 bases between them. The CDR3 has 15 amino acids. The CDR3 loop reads CASSRLVGQPLGYTF. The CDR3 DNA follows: TGTGCCAGCAGCCGCCTCGTGGGGCAGCCTTTGGGCTACACCTTC.

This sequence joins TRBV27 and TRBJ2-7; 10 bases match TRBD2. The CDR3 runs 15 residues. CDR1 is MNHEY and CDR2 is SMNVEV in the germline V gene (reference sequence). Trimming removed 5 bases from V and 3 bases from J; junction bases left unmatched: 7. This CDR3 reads CASSPRWTSGYEQYF. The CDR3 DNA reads TGTGCCAGCAGTCCCCGTTGGACTAGCGGCTACGAGCAGTACTTC.

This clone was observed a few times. The CDR3 region is CASSQVPTGGDEQYF. In DNA, the CDR3 is TGCGCCAGCAGCCAAGTGCCGACAGGGGGAGACGAGCAGTACTTC. The chain recombines TRBV4-1 with TRBJ2-7, with TRBD1 matching over 9 bases. The CDR3 runs to 15 residues. V shed 1 base, J shed 5 bases, and the junction held 6 bases outside the gene matches. Germline loops: CDR1 MGHRA, CDR2 YSYEKL.